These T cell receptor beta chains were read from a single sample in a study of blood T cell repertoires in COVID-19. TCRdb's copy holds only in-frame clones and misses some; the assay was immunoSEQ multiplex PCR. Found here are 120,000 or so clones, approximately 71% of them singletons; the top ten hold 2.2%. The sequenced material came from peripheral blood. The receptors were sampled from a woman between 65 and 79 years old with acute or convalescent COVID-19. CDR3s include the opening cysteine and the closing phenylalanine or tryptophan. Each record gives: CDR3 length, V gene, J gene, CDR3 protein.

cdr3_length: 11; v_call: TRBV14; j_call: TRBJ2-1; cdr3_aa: CASSSYNEQFF
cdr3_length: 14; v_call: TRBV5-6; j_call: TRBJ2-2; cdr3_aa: CASGPYRNTGELFF
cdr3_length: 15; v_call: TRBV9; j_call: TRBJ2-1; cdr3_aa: CASSVDPGEHNEQFF
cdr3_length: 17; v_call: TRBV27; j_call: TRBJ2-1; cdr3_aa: CASSPRVSASGSIEQFF
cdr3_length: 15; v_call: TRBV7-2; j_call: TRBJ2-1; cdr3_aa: CASSVLAGGRNEQFF
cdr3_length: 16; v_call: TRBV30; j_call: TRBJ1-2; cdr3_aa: CAWSAIGQSPTYGYTF
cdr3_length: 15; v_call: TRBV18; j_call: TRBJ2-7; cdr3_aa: CASSPPGVRAYEQYF
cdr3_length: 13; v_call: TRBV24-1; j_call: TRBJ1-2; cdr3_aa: CATSDRDRGGYTF
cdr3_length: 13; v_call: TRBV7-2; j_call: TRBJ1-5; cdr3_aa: CASSYGRNQPQHF
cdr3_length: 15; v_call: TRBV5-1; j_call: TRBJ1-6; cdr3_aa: CASNPTADFNSPLHF
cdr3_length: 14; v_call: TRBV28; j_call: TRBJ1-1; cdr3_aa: CASSLPVDSSEAFF
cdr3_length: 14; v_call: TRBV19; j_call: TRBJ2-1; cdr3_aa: CASSMVGPRNEQFF
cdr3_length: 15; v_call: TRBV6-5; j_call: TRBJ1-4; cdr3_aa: CASSYSHRVNEKLFF
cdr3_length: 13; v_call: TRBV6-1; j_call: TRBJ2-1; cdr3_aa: CASSERTYNEQFF
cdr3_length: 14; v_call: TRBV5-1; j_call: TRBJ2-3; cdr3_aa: CASSLEGNGDTQYF
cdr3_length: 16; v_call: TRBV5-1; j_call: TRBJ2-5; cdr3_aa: CASSLGTGLGQETQYF
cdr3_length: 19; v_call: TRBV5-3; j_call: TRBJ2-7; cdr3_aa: CARSLVSRSPRDSSYEQYF
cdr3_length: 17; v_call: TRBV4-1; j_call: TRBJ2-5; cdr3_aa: CASSPETSGSLSETQYF
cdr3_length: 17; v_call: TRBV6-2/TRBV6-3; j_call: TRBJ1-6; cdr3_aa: CASSHPPSGLWNSPLHF
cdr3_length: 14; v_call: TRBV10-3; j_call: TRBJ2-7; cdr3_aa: CAISNGQGLYEQYF
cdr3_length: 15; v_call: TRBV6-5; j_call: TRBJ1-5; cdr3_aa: CASRTTAYSNQPQHF
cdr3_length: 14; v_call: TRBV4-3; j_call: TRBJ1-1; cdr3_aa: CASSRDRATGQAFF
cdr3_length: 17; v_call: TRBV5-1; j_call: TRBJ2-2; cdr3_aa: CASSAGTSGSGTGELFF
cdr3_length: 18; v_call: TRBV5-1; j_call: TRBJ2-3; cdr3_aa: CASSLWGSGGSRDDTQYF
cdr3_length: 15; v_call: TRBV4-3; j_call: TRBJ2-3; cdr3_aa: CASSQEGGTIDTQYF
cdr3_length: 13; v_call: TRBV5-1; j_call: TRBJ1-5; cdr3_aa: CASSLWTDQPQHF
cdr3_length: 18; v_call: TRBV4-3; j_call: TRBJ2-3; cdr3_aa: CASSQDLGSGGSTDTQYF
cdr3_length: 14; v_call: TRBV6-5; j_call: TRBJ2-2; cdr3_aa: CAALLAGVSGELFF
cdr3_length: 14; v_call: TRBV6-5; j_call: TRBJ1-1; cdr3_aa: CASSSGQGTTEAFF
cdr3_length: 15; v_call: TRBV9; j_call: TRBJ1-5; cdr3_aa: CASSPGTGLSQPQHF
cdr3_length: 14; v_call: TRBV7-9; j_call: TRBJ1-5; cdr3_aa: CASSEDSSRGPQHF
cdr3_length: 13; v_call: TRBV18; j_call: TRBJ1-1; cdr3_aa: CASSLSKNTEAFF
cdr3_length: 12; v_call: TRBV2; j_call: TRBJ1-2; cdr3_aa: CASTWDRDGYTF
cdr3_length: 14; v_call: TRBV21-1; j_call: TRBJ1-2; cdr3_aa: CASSKEDRGYGYTF
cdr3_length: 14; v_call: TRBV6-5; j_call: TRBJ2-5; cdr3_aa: CASNTRGSEETQYF
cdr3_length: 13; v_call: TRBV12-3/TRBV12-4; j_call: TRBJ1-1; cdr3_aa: CASSLSLNTEAFF
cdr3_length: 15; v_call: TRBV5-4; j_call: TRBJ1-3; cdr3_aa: CASSFAGGPGNTIYF
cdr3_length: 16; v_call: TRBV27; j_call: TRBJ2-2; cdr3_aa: CASSLSGYRGTGELFF
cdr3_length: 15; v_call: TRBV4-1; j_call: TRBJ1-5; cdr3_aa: CASSRATGQNQPQHF
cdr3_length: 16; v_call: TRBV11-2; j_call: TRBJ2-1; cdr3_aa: CASSLETGGIYNEQFF
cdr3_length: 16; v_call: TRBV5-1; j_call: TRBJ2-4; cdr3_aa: CASSPSRGGGQNIQYF
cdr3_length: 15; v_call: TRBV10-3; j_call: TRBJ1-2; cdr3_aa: CAISVGGLANYGYTF
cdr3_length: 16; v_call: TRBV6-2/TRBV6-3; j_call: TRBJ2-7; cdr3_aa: CASSSYRGGKSYEQYF
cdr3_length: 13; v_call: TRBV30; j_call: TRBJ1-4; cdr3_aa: CAWNRQAGEKLFF
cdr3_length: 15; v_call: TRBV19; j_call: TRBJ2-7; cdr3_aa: CASSLRVQGPYEQYF
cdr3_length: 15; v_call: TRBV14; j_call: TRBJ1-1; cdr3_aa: CASSPIPGRGSEAFF
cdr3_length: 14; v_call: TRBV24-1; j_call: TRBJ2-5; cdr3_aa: CATSDKGQRRAQYF
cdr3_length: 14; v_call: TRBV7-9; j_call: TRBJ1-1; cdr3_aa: CASSLPGQVSEAFF
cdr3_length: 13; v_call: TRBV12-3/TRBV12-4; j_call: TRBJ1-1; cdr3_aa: CASSETVNTEAFF
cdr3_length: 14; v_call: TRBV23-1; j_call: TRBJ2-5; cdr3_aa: CASSHCPGVETQYF
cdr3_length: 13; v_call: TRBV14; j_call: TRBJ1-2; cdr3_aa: CASSPLRGGGYTF
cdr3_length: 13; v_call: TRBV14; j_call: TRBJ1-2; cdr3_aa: CASSRSNILGYTF
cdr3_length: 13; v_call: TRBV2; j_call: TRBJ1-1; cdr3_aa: CASSWGRGTEAFF